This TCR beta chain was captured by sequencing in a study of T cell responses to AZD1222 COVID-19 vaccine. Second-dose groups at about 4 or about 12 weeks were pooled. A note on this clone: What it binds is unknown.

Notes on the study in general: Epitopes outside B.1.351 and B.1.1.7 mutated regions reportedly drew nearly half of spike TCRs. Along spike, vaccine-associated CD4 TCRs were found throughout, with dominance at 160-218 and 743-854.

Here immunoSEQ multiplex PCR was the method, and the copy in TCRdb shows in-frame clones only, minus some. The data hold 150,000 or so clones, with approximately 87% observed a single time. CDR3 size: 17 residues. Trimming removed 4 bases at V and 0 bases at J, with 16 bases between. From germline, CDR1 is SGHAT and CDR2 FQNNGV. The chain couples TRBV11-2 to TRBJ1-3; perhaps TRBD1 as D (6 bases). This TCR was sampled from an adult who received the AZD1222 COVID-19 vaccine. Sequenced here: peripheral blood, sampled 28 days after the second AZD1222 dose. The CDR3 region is CASSSRQALFSGNTIYF. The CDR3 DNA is TGTGCCAGCAGCTCCCGACAGGCCCTCTTCTCTGGAAACACCATATATTTT.